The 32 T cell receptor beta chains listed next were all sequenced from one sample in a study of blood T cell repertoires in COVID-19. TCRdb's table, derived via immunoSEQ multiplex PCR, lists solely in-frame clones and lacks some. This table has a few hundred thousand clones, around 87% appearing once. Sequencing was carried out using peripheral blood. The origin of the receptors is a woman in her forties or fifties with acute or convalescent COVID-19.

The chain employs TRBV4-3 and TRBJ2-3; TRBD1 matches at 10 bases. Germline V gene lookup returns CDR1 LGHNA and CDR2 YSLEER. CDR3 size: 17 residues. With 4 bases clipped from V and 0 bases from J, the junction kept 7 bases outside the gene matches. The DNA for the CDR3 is TGCGCCAGCAGCCCAGGGCGGGACAGGGGAAGCACAGATACGCAGTATTTT. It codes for CASSPGRDRGSTDTQYF.

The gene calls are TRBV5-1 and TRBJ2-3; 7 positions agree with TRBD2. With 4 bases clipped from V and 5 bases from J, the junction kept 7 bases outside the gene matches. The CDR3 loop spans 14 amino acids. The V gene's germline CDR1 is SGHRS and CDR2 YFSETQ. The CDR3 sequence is CASSGAGTGDTQYF. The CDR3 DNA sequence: TGCGCCAGCAGCGGAGCGGGAACCGGAGATACGCAGTATTTT.

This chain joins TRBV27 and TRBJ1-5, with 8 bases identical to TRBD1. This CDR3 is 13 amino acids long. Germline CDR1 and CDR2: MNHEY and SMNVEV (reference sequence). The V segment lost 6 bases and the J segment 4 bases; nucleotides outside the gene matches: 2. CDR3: CASSHRGNQPQHF. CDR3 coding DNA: TGTGCCAGCAGCCACAGGGGGAATCAGCCCCAGCATTTT.

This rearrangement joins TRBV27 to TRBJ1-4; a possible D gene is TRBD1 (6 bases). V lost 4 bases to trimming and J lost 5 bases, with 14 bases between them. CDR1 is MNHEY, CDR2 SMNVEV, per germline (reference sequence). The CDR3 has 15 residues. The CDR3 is CASSSGTKGNEKLFF. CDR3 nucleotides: TGTGCCAGCAGTTCCGGGACAAAGGGAAATGAAAAACTGTTTTTT. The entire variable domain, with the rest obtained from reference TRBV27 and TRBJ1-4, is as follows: EAQVTQNPRYLITVTGKKLTVTCSQNMNHEYMSWYRQDPGLGLRQIYYSMNVEVTDKGDVPEGYKVSRKEKRNFPLILESPSPNQTSLYFCASSSGTKGNEKLFFGSGTQLSVL.

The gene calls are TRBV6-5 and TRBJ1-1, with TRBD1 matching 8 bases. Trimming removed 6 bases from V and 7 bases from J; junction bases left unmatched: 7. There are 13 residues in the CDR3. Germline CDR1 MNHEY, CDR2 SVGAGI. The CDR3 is CASRTRQGSEAFF. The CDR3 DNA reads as TGTGCCAGCAGGACCCGACAGGGGAGTGAAGCTTTCTTT.

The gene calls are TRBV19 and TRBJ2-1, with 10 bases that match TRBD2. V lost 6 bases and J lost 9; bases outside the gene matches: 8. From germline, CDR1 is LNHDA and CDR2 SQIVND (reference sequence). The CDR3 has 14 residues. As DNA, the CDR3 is TGTGCCAGTAGGGAGCTAGCGGGAGTCATTGAGCAGTTCTTC. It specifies CASRELAGVIEQFF.

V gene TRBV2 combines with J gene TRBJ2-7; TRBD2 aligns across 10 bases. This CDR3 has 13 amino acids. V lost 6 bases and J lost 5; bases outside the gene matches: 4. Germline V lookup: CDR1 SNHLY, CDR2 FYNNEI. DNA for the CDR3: TGTGCCAGCAGGGGACTAGCGATAGACGAGCAGTACTTC. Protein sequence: CASRGLAIDEQYF.

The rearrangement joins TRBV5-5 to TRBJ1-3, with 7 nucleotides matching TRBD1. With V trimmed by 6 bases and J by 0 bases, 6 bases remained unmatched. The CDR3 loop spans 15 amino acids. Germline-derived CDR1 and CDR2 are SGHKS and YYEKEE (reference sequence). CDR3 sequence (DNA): TGTGCCAGCACCGGGGACAGACCCTCTGGAAACACCATATATTTT. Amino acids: CASTGDRPSGNTIYF. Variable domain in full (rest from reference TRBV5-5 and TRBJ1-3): DAGVTQSPTHLIKTRGQQVTLRCSPISGHKSVSWYQQVLGQGPQFIFQYYEKEERGRGNFPDRFSARQFPNYSSELNVNALLLGDSALYLCASTGDRPSGNTIYFGEGSWLTVV.

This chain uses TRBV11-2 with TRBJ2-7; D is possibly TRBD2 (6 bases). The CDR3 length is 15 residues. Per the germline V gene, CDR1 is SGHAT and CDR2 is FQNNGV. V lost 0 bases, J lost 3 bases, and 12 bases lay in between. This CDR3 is CASSLEAGGVYEQYF. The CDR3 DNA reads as TGTGCCAGCAGCTTAGAGGCAGGAGGGGTCTACGAGCAGTACTTC.

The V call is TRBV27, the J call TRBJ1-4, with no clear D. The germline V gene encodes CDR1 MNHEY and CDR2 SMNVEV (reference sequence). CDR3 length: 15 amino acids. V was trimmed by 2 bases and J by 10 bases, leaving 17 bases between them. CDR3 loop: CASSLNGISTVKLFF. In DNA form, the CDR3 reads TGTGCCAGCAGTTTAAACGGGATAAGTACTGTAAAACTGTTTTTT.

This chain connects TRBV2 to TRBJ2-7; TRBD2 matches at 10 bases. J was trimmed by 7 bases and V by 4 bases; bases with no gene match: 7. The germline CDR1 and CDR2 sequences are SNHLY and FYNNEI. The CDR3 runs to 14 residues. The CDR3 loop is CASSVSSGSGEQYF. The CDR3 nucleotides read TGTGCCAGCAGTGTGTCTAGCGGGAGCGGGGAGCAGTACTTC.

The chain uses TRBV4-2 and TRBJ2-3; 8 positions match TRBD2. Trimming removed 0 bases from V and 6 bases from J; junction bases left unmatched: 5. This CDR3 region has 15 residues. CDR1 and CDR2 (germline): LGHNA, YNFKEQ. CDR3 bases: TGTGCCAGCAGCCAAGAACTAGCGGTGGTGGATACGCAGTATTTT. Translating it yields CASSQELAVVDTQYF.

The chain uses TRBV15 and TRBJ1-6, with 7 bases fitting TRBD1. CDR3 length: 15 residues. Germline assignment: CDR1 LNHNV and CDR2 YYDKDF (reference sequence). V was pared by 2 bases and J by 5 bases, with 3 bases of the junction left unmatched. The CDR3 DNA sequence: TGTGCCACCAGCAGATCCCAGGGGGATAATTCACCCCTCCACTTT. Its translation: CATSRSQGDNSPLHF.

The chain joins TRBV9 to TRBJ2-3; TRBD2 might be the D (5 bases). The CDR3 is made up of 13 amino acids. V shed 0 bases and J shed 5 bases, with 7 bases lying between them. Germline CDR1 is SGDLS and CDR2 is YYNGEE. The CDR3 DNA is TGTGCCAGCAGCGTAGGGGGAGAAGATACGCAGTATTTT. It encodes CASSVGGEDTQYF.

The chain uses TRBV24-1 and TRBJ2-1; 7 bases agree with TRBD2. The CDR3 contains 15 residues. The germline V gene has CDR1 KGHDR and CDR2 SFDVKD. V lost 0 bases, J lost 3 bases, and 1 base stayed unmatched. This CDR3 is CATSDLGGGYNEQFF. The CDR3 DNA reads TGTGCCACCAGTGATTTGGGGGGGGGCTACAATGAGCAGTTCTTC.

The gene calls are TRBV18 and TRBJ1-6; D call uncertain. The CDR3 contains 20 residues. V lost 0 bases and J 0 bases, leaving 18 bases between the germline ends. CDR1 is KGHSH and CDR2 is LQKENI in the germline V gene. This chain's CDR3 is CASSPPWQGRPSSYNSPLHF. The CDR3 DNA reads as TGTGCCAGCTCACCACCGTGGCAAGGAAGGCCTAGCTCCTATAATTCACCCCTCCACTTT.

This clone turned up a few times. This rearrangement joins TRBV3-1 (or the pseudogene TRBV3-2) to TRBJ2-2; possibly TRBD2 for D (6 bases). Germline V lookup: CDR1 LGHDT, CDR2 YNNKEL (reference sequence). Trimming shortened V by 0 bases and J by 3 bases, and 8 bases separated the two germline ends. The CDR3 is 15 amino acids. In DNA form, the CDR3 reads TGTGCCAGCAGCCAAGAGTCGGGGGACACCGGGGAGCTGTTTTTT. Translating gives CASSQESGDTGELFF.

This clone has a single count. The CDR3 DNA reads TGTGCCAGCAGTTACTCCCCACTTGTGCTCCAAGAGACCCAGTACTTC. Translation gives CASSYSPLVLQETQYF. This chain connects TRBV6-2 or TRBV6-3 to TRBJ2-5, with D unclear. CDR1 is MNHEY, CDR2 SVGEGT, per germline. V lost 0 bases and J lost 1, with 12 bases in between. CDR3 size: 16 residues.

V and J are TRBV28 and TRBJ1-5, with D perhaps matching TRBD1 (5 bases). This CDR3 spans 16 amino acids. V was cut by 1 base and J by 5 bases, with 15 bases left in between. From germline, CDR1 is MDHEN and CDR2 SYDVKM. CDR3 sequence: CASSLLSRGGDQPQHF. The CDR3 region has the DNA TGTGCCAGCAGTTTATTGAGTCGTGGAGGGGATCAGCCCCAGCATTTT. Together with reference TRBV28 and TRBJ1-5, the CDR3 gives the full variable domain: DVKVTQSSRYLVKRTGEKVFLECVQDMDHENMFWYRQDPGLGLRLIYFSYDVKMKEKGDIPEGYSVSREKKERFSLILESASTNQTSMYLCASSLLSRGGDQPQHFGDGTRLSIL.

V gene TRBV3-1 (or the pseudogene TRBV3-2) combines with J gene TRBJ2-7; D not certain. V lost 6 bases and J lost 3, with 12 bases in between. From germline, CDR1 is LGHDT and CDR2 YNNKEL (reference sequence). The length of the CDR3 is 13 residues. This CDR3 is CASSRTNLYEQYF. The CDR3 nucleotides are TGTGCCAGCAGTCGAACTAACCTCTACGAGCAGTACTTC.

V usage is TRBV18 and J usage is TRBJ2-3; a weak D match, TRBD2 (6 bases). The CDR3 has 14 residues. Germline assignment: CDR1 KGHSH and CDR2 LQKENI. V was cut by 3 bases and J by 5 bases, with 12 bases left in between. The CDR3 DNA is TGTGCCAGCTCACCCATGACTAGAGAAGATACGCAGTATTTT. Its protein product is CASSPMTREDTQYF.

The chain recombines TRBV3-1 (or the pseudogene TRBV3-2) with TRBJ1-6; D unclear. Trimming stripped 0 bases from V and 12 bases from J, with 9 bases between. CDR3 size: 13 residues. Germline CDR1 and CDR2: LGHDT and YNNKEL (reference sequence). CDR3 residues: CASSQEAGRPLHF. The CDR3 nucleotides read TGTGCCAGCAGCCAAGAAGCGGGGAGACCCCTCCACTTT.

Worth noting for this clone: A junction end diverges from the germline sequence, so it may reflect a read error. In nucleotides, the CDR3 is TGTGCCAGCAATTTAGCGGGAGGTCCCTACAATGAGCAGTTCTTC. Residues: CASNLAGGPYNEQFF. The chain uses TRBV28 and TRBJ2-1; 10 bases fit TRBD2. CDR1 is MDHEN and CDR2 is SYDVKM in the germline V gene. The CDR3 runs 15 residues.

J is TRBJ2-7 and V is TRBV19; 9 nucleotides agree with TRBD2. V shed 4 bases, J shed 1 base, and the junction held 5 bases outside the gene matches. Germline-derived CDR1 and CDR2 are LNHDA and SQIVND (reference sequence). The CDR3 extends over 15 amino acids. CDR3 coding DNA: TGTGCCAGTAGTAGCGGACTAGCGCGTTCCTACGAGCAGTACTTC. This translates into CASSSGLARSYEQYF. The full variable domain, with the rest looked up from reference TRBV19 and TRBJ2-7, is DGGITQSPKYLFRKEGQNVTLSCEQNLNHDAMYWYRQDPGQGLRLIYYSQIVNDFQKGDIAEGYSVSREKKESFPLTVTSAQKNPTAFYLCASSSGLARSYEQYFGPGTRLTVT.

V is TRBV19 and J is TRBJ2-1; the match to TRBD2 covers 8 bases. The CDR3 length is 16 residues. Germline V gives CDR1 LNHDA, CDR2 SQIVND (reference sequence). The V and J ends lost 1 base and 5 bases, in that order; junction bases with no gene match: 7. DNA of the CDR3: TGTGCCAGTAGTATAGGTCCCGGGACTAGGGACAATGAGCAGTTCTTC. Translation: CASSIGPGTRDNEQFF.

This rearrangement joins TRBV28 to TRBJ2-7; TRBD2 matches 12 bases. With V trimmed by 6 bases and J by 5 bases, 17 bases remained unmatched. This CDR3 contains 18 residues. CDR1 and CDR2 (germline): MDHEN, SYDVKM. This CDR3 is CASSTPFVTSGSPHEQYF. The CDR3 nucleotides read TGTGCCAGCAGCACACCTTTCGTGACTAGCGGGAGCCCCCACGAGCAGTACTTC.

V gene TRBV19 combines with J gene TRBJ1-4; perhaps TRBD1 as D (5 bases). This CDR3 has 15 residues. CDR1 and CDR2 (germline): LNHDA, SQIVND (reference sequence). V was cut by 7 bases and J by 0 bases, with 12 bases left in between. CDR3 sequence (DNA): TGTGCCAGTATCGGGGGGGATGCAACTAATGAAAAACTGTTTTTT. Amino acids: CASIGGDATNEKLFF.

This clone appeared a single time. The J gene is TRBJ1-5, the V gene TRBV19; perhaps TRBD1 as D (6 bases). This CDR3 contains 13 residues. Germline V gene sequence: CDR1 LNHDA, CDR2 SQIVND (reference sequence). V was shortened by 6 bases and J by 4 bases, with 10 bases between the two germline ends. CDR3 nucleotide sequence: TGTGCCAGTAGACGACAGGTTAATCAGCCCCAGCATTTT. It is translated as CASRRQVNQPQHF.

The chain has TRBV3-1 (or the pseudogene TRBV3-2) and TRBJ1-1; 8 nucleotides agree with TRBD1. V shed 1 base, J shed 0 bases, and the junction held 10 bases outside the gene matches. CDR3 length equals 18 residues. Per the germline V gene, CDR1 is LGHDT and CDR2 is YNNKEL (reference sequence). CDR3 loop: CASSQGVSRGPLNTEAFF. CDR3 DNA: TGTGCCAGCAGCCAAGGCGTAAGCAGGGGGCCCTTGAACACTGAAGCTTTCTTT.

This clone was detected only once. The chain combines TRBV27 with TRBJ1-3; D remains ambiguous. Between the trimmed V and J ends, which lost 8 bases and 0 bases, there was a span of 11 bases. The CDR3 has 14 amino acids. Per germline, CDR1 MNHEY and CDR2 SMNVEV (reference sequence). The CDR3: CASYSRSSGNTIYF. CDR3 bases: TGTGCCAGCTACTCAAGGAGCTCTGGAAACACCATATATTTT.

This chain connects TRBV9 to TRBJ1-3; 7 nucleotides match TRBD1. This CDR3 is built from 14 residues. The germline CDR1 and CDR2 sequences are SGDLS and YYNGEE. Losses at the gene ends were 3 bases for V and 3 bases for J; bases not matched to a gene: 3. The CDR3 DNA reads TGTGCCAGCAGCGCAGGGGGAGGTGGAAACACCATATATTTT. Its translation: CASSAGGGGNTIYF.

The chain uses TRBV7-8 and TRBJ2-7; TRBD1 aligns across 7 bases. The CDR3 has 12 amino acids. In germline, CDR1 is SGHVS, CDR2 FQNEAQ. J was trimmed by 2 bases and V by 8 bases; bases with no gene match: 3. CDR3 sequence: CASSGTAYEQYF. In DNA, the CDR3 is TGTGCCAGCTCAGGGACAGCCTACGAGCAGTACTTC.